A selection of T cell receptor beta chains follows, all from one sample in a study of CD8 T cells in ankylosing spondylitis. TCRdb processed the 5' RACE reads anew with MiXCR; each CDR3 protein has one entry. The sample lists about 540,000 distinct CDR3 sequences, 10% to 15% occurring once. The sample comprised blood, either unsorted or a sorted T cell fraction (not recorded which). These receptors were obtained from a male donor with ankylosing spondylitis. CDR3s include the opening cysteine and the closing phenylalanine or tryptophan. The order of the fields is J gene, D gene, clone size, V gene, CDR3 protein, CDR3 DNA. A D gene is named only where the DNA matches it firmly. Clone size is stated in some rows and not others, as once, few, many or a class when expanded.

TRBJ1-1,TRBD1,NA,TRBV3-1,CASSRGQGAGSTEAFF,TGTGCCAGCAGCCGGGGGCAGGGGGCAGGGAGCACTGAAGCTTTCTTT
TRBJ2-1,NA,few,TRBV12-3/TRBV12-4,CASSLPRLLGGTYNEQFF,TGTGCCAGCAGTTTACCTAGATTGTTAGGAGGGACTTACAATGAGCAGTTCTTC
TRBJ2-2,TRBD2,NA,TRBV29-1,CSGGLAGVTGELFF,TGCAGCGGGGGACTAGCGGGAGTTACCGGGGAGCTGTTTTTT
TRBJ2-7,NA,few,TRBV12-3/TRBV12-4,CASSFAVVDEQYF,TGTGCCAGCAGTTTTGCTGTGGTAGACGAGCAGTACTTC
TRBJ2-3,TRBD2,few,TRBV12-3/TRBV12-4,CASSSPTSGTSTDTQYF,TGTGCCAGCAGTTCCCCGACTAGCGGAACTAGCACAGATACGCAGTATTTT
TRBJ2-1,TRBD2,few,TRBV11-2,CASSSFTGGTHNEQFF,TGTGCCAGCAGCTCCTTTACGGGAGGAACCCACAATGAGCAGTTCTTC
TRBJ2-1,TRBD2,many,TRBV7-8,CASSPRVAGEHEQFF,TGTGCCAGCAGCCCTCGTGTAGCGGGAGAACATGAGCAGTTCTTC
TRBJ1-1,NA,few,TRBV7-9,CASSFGADTEAFF,TGTGCCAGCAGCTTCGGGGCAGACACTGAAGCTTTCTTT
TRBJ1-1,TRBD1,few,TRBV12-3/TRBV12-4,CASSGTGTMNTEAFF,TGTGCCAGCAGTGGGACAGGGACCATGAACACTGAAGCTTTCTTT
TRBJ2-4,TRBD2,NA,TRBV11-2,CASSLRRGRSDSKNIQYF,TGTGCCAGCAGCTTAAGACGCGGGAGGAGCGATAGCAAAAACATTCAGTACTTC
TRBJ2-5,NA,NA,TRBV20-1,CSSPEIYQETQYF,TGCAGTTCCCCGGAGATATACCAAGAGACCCAGTACTTC
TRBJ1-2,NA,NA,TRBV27,CASSPIRVKQSRYGYTF,TGTGCCAGCAGTCCTATACGCGTAAAACAGAGCCGCTATGGCTACACCTTC
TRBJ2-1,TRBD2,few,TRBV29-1,CSVGPRVAGAGQFF,TGCAGCGTTGGCCCCCGGGTAGCGGGAGCAGGGCAGTTCTTC